Presented here are 9 T cell receptor beta chains from one specimen sequenced in a study of shared clonotypes between healthy human individuals (TCRdb year 2020). The library was obtained by the immunoSEQ multiplex PCR assay. In TCRdb, the immuneACCESS table is reduced to in-frame sequences with V and J assigned. These tables do not hold every clone; where another copy was compared, an unresolved V gene accounts for under half, and the others remain unexplained. This sample gives around 1.5 million clones in total; 95% to 99% of them show up just once. Approximately 0.44% of the sample is held by the ten biggest clonotypes. Sequenced material: naive CD4+ T cells sorted from blood. This specimen's cell subset or site label, per the study, means: CD45RA+ positively selected. The receptor source for this set is a man under 40 in good health.

This chain links TRBV6-1 with TRBJ1-4; D is possibly TRBD1 (5 bases). V lost 4 bases and J 10 bases, leaving 16 bases between the germline ends. CDR1 and CDR2 (germline): MNHNS, SASEGT. The CDR3 consists of 14 residues. The CDR3 nucleotides read TGTGCCAGCAGTGCGAGCCCGGGCGGGGCAAAACTGTTTTTT. It codes for CASSASPGGAKLFF.

The chain couples TRBV28 to TRBJ2-3, with 12 positions matching TRBD2. V shed 3 bases, J shed 6 bases, and the junction held 4 bases outside the gene matches. The CDR3 consists of 15 residues. Per germline, CDR1 MDHEN and CDR2 SYDVKM. The CDR3 here is CASSLLAGGRDTQYF. The CDR3 DNA is TGTGCCAGCAGTTTGCTAGCGGGAGGGCGGGATACGCAGTATTTT.

The chain is built from TRBV7-9 and TRBJ1-4, with 7 bases aligning to TRBD1. The J segment lost 0 bases and the V segment lost 11 bases, leaving 12 bases of the junction unmatched. Germline V gene sequence: CDR1 SEHNR, CDR2 FQNEAQ (reference sequence). The CDR3 extends over 16 amino acids. The CDR3 here is CASERGGGATNEKLFF. The CDR3 region has the DNA TGTGCCTCCGAACGAGGGGGCGGGGCAACTAATGAAAAACTGTTTTTT.

This chain connects TRBV5-4 to TRBJ2-1, with D perhaps TRBD2 (7 bases). CDR3 size: 16 residues. The V end was cut by 4 bases, the J end by 0 bases, with 14 bases between. CDR1 SGHNT and CDR2 YYREEE come from the germline V gene (reference sequence). In DNA form, the CDR3 reads TGTGCCAGCAGCCGAGGGGGGGAGAGCTCCTACAATGAGCAGTTCTTC. Its translation: CASSRGGESSYNEQFF.

Worth noting for this clone: The sample holds other DNA sequences that translate to the same CDR3. The rearrangement joins TRBV27 to TRBJ1-1, with a possible D match to TRBD1 (6 bases). Deletions cut 3 bases from V and 5 bases from J, with 7 bases between. In germline, CDR1 is MNHEY, CDR2 SMNVEV (reference sequence). CDR3 size: 12 residues. CDR3 sequence reads: CASSFRGTEAFF. The CDR3 bases are TGTGCCAGCAGTTTCAGGGGAACTGAAGCTTTCTTT.

V is TRBV18 and J is TRBJ2-5; 8 bases agree with TRBD2. This CDR3 has 16 amino acids. Germline CDR1 reads KGHSH; CDR2 reads LQKENI. The ends lost 4 bases at V and 3 bases at J; junction bases unmatched: 10. The CDR3 nucleotides read TGTGCCAGCTCACTCCAGCGGGAGTGGTCCGAAGAGACCCAGTACTTC. This codes for CASSLQREWSEETQYF.

This sequence joins TRBV5-1 and TRBJ2-6, with 8 bases matching TRBD1. The CDR3 is 20 residues long. With 0 bases clipped from V and 2 bases from J, the junction kept 13 bases outside the gene matches. The germline gives CDR1 SGHRS, CDR2 YFSETQ. CDR3 bases: TGCGCCAGCAGCTTGGCCAGGTTTAGGACCAGGGGGCCTGGGGCCAACGTCCTGACTTTC. Translation: CASSLARFRTRGPGANVLTF.

The gene calls are TRBV9 and TRBJ2-1; D is undetermined. Germline assignment: CDR1 SGDLS and CDR2 YYNGEE. The CDR3 contains 18 residues. V was cut by 1 base and J by 0 bases, with 17 bases left in between. For the CDR3, the DNA is TGTGCCAGCAGCGTAATCCCCGTCGATGGTAGCTCCTACAATGAGCAGTTCTTC. Translating gives CASSVIPVDGSSYNEQFF.

The rearrangement uses TRBV21-1 and TRBJ1-5; the table's D gene call, TRBD1, was not cross checked with the DNA. TRBV21-1 is designated a pseudogene. This CDR3 has 16 residues. CDR3 in amino acids: CASSKEPTGGNQPQHF. CDR3 DNA sequence: TGTGCCAGCAGCAAAGAGCCTACAGGGGGCAATCAGCCCCAGCATTTT.